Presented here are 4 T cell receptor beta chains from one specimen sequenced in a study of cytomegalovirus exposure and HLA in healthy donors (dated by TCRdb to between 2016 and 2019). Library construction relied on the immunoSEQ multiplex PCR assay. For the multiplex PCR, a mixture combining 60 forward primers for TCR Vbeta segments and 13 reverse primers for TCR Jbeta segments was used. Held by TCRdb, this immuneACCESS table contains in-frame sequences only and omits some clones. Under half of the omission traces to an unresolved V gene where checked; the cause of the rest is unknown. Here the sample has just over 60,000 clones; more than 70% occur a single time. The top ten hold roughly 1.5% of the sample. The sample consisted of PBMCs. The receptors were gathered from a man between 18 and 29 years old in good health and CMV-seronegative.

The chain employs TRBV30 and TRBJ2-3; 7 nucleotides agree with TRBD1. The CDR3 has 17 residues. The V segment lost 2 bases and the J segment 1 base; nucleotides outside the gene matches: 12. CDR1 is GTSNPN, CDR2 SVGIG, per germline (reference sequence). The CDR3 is CAWSFQTGLVGTDTQYF. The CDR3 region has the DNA TGTGCCTGGAGTTTCCAGACAGGGTTAGTTGGCACAGATACGCAGTATTTT.

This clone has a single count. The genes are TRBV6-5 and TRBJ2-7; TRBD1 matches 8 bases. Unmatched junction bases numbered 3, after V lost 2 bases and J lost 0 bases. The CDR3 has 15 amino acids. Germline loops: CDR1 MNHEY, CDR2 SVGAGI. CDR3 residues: CASSYQGQASYEQYF. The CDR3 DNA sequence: TGTGCCAGCAGTTACCAGGGACAGGCCTCCTACGAGCAGTACTTC.

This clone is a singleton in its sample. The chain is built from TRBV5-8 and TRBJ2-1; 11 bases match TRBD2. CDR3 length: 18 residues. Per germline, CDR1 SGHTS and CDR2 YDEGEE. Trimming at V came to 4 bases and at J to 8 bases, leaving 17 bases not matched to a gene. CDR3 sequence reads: CASSPYGLSGGAPDEQFF. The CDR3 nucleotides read TGTGCCAGCAGCCCCTACGGACTTAGCGGGGGGGCCCCCGATGAGCAGTTCTTC.

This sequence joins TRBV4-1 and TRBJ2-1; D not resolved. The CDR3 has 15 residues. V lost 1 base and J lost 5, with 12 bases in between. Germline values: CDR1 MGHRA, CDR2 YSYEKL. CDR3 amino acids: CASSQVPRSHNEQFF. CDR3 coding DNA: TGCGCCAGCAGCCAAGTACCACGGTCTCACAATGAGCAGTTCTTC.